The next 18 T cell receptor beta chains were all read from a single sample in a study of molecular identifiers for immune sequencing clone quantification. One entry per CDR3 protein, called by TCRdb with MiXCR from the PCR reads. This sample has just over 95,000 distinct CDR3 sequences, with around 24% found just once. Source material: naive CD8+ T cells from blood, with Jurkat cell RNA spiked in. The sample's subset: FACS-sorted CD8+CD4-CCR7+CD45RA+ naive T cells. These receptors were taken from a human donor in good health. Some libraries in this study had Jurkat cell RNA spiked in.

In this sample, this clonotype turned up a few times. The CDR3 DNA reads as TGTGCCAGCAGGGAGACGTACAATGAGCAGTTCTTC. Residues: CASRETYNEQFF. This chain connects TRBV2 to TRBJ2-1, with D uncertain. V lost 6 bases, J lost 4 bases, and 7 bases lay in between. Germline CDR1 and CDR2: SNHLY and FYNNEI. The CDR3 contains 12 residues. Drawing the rest from reference TRBV2 and TRBJ2-1, the complete variable domain is EPEVTQTPSHQVTQMGQEVILRCVPISNHLYFYWYRQILGQKVEFLVSFYNNEISEKSEIFDDQFSVERPDGSNFTLKIRSTKLEDSAMYFCASRETYNEQFFGPGTRLTVL.

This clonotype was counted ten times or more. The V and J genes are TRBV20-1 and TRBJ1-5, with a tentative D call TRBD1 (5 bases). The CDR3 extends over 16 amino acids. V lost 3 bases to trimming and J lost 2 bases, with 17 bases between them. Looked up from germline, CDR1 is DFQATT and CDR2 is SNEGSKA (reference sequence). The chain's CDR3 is CSASSGGSEGNQPQHF. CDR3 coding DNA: TGCAGTGCTAGTTCCGGGGGTAGCGAAGGCAATCAGCCCCAGCATTTT.

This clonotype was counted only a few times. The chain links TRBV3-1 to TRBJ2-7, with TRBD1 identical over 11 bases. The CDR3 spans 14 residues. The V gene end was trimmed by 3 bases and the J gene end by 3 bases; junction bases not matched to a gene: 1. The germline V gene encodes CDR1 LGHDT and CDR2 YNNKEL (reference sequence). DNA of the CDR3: TGTGCCAGCAGCCAGGGACAGGGGGACTACGAGCAGTACTTC. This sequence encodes CASSQGQGDYEQYF.

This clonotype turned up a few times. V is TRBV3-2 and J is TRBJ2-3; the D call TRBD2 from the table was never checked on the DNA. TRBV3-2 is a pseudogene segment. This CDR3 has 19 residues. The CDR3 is CASSQDRLAGGPMTDTQYF. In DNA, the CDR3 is TGTGCCAGCAGCCAAGACCGCCTAGCGGGAGGGCCTATGACAGATACGCAGTATTTT.

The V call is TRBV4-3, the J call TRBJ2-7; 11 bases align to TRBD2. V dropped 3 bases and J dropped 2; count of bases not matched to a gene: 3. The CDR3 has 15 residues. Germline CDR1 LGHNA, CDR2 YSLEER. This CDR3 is CASSQGTSGTYEQYF. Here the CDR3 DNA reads TGCGCCAGCAGCCAGGGGACTAGCGGAACCTACGAGCAGTACTTC.

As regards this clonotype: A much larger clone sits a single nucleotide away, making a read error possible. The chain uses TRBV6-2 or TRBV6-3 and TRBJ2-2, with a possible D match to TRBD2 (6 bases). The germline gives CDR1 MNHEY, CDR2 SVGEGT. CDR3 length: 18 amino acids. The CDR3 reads CASSYSPGMGPNTGGLFF. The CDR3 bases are TGTGCCAGCAGTTACAGCCCGGGGATGGGTCCGAACACCGGGGGGCTGTTTTTT.

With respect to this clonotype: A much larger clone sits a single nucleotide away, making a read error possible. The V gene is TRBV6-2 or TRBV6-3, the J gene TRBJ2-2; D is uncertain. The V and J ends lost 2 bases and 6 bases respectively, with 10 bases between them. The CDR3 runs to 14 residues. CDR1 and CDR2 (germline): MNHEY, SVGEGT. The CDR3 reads CASSYSQFAGELFF. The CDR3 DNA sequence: TGTGCCAGCAGTTACAGCCAGTTCGCCGGGGAGCTGTTTTTT.

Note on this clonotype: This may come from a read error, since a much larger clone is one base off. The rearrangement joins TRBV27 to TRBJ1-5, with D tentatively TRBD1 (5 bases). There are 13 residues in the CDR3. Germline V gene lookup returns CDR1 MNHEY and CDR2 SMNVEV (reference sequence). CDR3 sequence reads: CASSQGENQLQHF. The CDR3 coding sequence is TGTGCCAGCAGTCAAGGGGAGAATCAGCTCCAGCATTTT.

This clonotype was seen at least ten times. CDR3 nucleotides: TGTGCCAGCAGCACGTGGGGCGGGACCGGGGAGCTGTTTTTT. Protein sequence: CASSTWGGTGELFF. The V call is TRBV6-5, the J call TRBJ2-2, with D perhaps TRBD1 or TRBD2 (5 bases each). The CDR3 is made up of 14 amino acids. Trimming cost V 6 bases and J 5 bases, with 13 bases left between them. Germline V lookup: CDR1 MNHEY, CDR2 SVGAGI.

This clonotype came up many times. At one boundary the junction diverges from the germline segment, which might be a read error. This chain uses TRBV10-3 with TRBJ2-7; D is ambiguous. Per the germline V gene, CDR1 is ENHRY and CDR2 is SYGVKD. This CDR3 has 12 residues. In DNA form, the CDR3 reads TGTGCCATCAGTGAAGGTCCCCGGTGGAGTTTTTTC. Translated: CAISEGPRWSFF.

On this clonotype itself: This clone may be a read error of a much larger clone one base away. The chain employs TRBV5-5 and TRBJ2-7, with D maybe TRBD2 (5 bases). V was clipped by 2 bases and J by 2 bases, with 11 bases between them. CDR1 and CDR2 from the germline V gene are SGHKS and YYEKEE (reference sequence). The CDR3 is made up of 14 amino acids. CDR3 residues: CASSFVDGTYEQYF. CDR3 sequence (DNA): TGTGCCAGCAGCTTTGTGGACGGGACCTACGAGCAGTACTTC.

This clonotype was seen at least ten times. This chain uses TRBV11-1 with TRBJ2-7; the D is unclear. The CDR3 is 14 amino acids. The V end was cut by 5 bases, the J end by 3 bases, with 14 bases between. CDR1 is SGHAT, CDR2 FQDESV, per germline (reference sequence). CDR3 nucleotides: TGTGCCAGCAGCCGTAGAGGCTTCATCTACGAGCAGTACTTC. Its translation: CASSRRGFIYEQYF.

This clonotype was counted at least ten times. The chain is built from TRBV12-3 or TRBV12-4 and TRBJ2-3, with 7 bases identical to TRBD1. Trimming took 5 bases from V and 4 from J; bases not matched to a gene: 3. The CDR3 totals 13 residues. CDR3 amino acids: CASSDREPDTQYF. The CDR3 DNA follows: TGTGCCAGCAGTGACAGGGAGCCAGATACGCAGTATTTT.

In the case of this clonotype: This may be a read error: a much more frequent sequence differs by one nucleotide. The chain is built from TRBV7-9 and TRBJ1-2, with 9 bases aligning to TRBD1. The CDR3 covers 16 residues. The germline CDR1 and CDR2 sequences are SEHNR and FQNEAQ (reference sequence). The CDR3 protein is CASSLEVPGTGQGYSF. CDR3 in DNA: TGTGCCAGCAGCTTAGAAGTCCCCGGGACAGGGCAGGGCTACTCCTTC.

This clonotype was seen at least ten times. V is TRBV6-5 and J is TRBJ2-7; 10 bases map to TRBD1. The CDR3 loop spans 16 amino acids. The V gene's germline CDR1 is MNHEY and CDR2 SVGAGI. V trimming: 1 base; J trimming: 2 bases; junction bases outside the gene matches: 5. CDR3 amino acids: CASSYYGQGVAYEQYF. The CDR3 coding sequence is TGTGCCAGCAGTTACTACGGACAGGGGGTGGCCTACGAGCAGTACTTC.

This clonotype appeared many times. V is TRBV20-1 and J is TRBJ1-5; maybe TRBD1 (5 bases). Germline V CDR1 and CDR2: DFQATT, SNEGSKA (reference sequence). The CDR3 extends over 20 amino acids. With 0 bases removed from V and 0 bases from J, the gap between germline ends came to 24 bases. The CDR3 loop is CSARDYGGEGAPYSNQPQHF. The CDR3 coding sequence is TGCAGTGCTAGAGACTATGGAGGTGAAGGGGCTCCATATAGCAATCAGCCCCAGCATTTT.

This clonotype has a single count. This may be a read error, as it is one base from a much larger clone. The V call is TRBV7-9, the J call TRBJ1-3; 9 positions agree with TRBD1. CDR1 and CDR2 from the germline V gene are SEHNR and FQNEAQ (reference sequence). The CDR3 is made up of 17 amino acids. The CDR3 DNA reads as TGTGCCAGCAGCTACCGGGACAGGGACCTCTCTGGAAACACCATATGTTTT. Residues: CASSYRDRDLSGNTICF.

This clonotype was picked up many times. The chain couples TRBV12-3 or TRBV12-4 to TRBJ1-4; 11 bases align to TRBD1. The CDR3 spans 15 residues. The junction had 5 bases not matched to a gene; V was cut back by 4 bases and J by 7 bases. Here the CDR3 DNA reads TGTGCCAGCAGTTCGGGGGACAGGGGGGGTGAAAAACTGTTTTTT. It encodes CASSSGDRGGEKLFF.